The 30 T cell receptor beta chains reported below all come from one sample, sequenced in a study of T-cell memory formation after mild COVID-19. MiXCR was run by TCRdb on the 5' RACE reads, yielding one entry per CDR3 protein. The sample shows approximately 230,000 distinct CDR3 sequences, roughly 15% of them seen only once. Sample: PBMCs or a T cell subset sorted from them (not recorded which). Receptors originate from a man between 18 and 29 years old who had mild COVID-19 (a few samples of this study predate the infection). Cell type and time point are not known.

This clonotype was seen a handful of times. The chain employs TRBV7-2 and TRBJ1-6; D call uncertain. The V end lost 4 bases, the J end lost 7 bases, and 8 bases lay between the germline ends. Looked up from germline, CDR1 is SGHTA and CDR2 is FQGNSA. This CDR3 spans 13 amino acids. The CDR3: CASSSNRNSPLHF. CDR3 nucleotides: TGTGCCAGCAGCTCCAATAGAAATTCACCCCTCCACTTT.

This clonotype was detected many times. This sequence joins TRBV12-3 or TRBV12-4 and TRBJ2-3, with 13 bases lining up with TRBD2. The CDR3 loop spans 15 amino acids. Trimming cost V 5 bases and J 4 bases; bases outside gene matches: 3. The CDR3: CASSRTSGGADTQYF. The CDR3 DNA follows: TGTGCCAGCAGTCGAACTAGCGGGGGGGCAGATACGCAGTATTTT.

This clonotype has just a few counts. The V gene is TRBV20-1, the J gene TRBJ1-1, with 7 bases aligning to TRBD1. CDR1 is DFQATT and CDR2 is SNEGSKA in the germline V gene (reference sequence). With 0 bases clipped from V and 3 bases from J, the junction kept 7 bases outside the gene matches. CDR3 length: 15 amino acids. CDR3 nucleotides: TGCAGTGCTAGAGATCTAGCAGGGGGGGACACTGAAGCTTTCTTT. Protein sequence: CSARDLAGGDTEAFF.

This clonotype turned up a few times. This CDR3 reads CSANQRGKTDTQYF. The DNA of the CDR3 is TGCAGTGCAAACCAGCGGGGGAAAACAGATACGCAGTATTTT. The chain employs TRBV20-1 and TRBJ2-3; TRBD2 matches at 8 bases. This CDR3 has 14 residues. The germline CDR1 and CDR2 sequences are DFQATT and SNEGSKA (reference sequence). Unmatched junction bases numbered 8, after V lost 6 bases and J lost 3 bases.

The chain is built from TRBV27 and TRBJ1-1; no clear D gene. V was trimmed by 5 bases and J by 0 bases, leaving 10 bases between them. Germline V gives CDR1 MNHEY, CDR2 SMNVEV (reference sequence). The length of the CDR3 is 14 residues. The CDR3 nucleotides are TGTGCCAGCAGTCCAGTCCTCCTGAACACTGAAGCTTTCTTT. Its translation: CASSPVLLNTEAFF.

V and J are TRBV4-3 and TRBJ2-5; 8 bases match TRBD2. The CDR3 covers 16 residues. Per the germline V gene, CDR1 is LGHNA and CDR2 is YSLEER. The junction had 7 bases not matched to a gene; V was cut back by 0 bases and J by 4 bases. The CDR3 DNA follows: TGCGCCAGCAGCCAAGATACTATTAGCGGGATAGAGACCCAGTACTTC. Translated, it gives CASSQDTISGIETQYF.

V is TRBV24-1 and J is TRBJ1-5; D is ambiguous. This CDR3 has 13 amino acids. Germline lookup yields CDR1 KGHDR and CDR2 SFDVKD. Trimming took 2 bases from V and 12 from J, leaving 13 bases between them. CDR3 sequence reads: CATSDSGPVGQHF. CDR3 nucleotide sequence: TGTGCCACCAGTGATTCCGGACCCGTAGGCCAGCATTTT.

The CDR3 region is CASSAPAYGYTF. The CDR3 nucleotides read TGTGCCAGCAGCGCCCCAGCCTATGGCTACACCTTC. The J gene is TRBJ1-2, the V gene TRBV9; D uncertain. Trimming removed 3 bases from V and 4 bases from J, with 7 bases in between. The germline gives CDR1 SGDLS, CDR2 YYNGEE. This CDR3 contains 12 residues. The whole variable domain, remainder taken from reference TRBV9 and TRBJ1-2, is DSGVTQTPKHLITATGQRVTLRCSPRSGDLSVYWYQQSLDQGLQFLIQYYNGEERAKGNILERFSAQQFPDLHSELNLSSLELGDSALYFCASSAPAYGYTFGSGTRLTVV.

This clonotype is medium-sized (0.01 to 0.1%) within its sample. The chain has TRBV5-1 and TRBJ2-5, with D tentatively TRBD1 (8 bases). Germline V gene sequence: CDR1 SGHRS, CDR2 YFSETQ. The CDR3 contains 17 residues. V lost 3 bases, J lost 1 base, and 19 bases lay in between. Here the CDR3 DNA reads TGCGCCAGCAGCTCCGGGGGGACAGGAGGGCTCCAAGAGACCCAGTACTTC. Translating it yields CASSSGGTGGLQETQYF. Full variable domain (remainder filled in from reference TRBV5-1 and TRBJ2-5): KAGVTQTPRYLIKTRGQQVTLSCSPISGHRSVSWYQQTPGQGLQFLFEYFSETQRNKGNFPGRFSGRQFSNSRSEMNVSTLELGDSALYLCASSSGGTGGLQETQYFGPGTRLLVL.

This clonotype was counted between two and nine times. The rearrangement links TRBV28 to TRBJ2-7, with TRBD1 identical over 9 bases. The CDR3 has 15 amino acids. The junction had 13 bases not matched to a gene; V was cut back by 2 bases and J by 11 bases. From germline, CDR1 is MDHEN and CDR2 SYDVKM. CDR3: CASSLPPGQGVYEYF. CDR3 in DNA: TGTGCCAGCAGTTTACCCCCGGGACAGGGCGTTTATGAGTACTTC.

The chain carries TRBV12-3 or TRBV12-4 and TRBJ1-1; D ambiguous. CDR3 length: 11 residues. Trimming took off 1 base at V and 11 bases at J, with 8 bases between the two ends. The CDR3 is CASSLGIGAFF. The CDR3 region has the DNA TGTGCCAGCAGTTTAGGGATTGGGGCTTTCTTT.

The chain couples TRBV6-1 to TRBJ2-1; 7 nucleotides match TRBD2. Trimming at V came to 5 bases and at J to 9 bases, leaving 7 bases not matched to a gene. The CDR3 sequence is 13 residues long. Germline CDR1 and CDR2: MNHNS and SASEGT. The CDR3 nucleotides are TGTGCCAGCAGTAGGAGGACTAGTCCTGAGCAGTTCTTC. The encoded protein is CASSRRTSPEQFF.

The chain has TRBV4-1 and TRBJ1-2, with 9 bases matching TRBD1. V shed 3 bases, J shed 4 bases, and the junction held 3 bases outside the gene matches. There are 14 residues in the CDR3. Germline V CDR1 and CDR2: MGHRA, YSYEKL. The DNA for the CDR3 is TGCGCCAGCAGCCAGACAGGGGGTATCTATGGCTACACCTTC. This encodes CASSQTGGIYGYTF.

This clonotype appeared a few times. The V call is TRBV7-2, the J call TRBJ2-3; possibly TRBD2 for D (6 bases). CDR1 is SGHTA and CDR2 is FQGNSA in the germline V gene. This CDR3 spans 17 amino acids. V lost 6 bases and J 4 bases, leaving 23 bases between the germline ends. CDR3 DNA sequence: TGTGCCAGCAGTCCCAGTAGGTTGCGGGGTGGGGCAGATACGCAGTATTTT. Translated: CASSPSRLRGGADTQYF.

The chain links TRBV19 to TRBJ2-7; D gene unclear. Trimming pared 7 bases from V and 1 base from J, leaving 14 bases between. The germline V gene encodes CDR1 LNHDA and CDR2 SQIVND (reference sequence). This CDR3 is built from 14 residues. The CDR3 sequence is CASKASQSSYEQYV. As DNA, the CDR3 is TGTGCCAGTAAGGCCAGCCAGAGTTCCTACGAGCAGTACGTC.

V gene TRBV5-1 combines with J gene TRBJ1-1, with 7 positions matching TRBD1. Germline loops: CDR1 SGHRS, CDR2 YFSETQ. Trimming took 0 bases from V and 2 from J; bases not matched to a gene: 13. This CDR3 contains 18 residues. This chain's CDR3 is CASSLDFSGRGPNTEAFF. CDR3 DNA sequence: TGCGCCAGCAGCTTGGATTTTTCCGGGAGGGGGCCTAACACTGAAGCTTTCTTT.

This chain connects TRBV7-9 to TRBJ1-2; D not certain. The CDR3 consists of 15 residues. The V end lost 3 bases, the J end lost 4 bases, and 15 bases lay between the germline ends. CDR1 and CDR2 from the germline V gene are SEHNR and FQNEAQ (reference sequence). The CDR3 DNA is TGTGCCAGCAGCTTTGAGCGCGGGGTACCCTATGGCTACACCTTC. Translation gives CASSFERGVPYGYTF.

V gene TRBV10-3 combines with J gene TRBJ1-1, with 9 bases identical to TRBD1. This CDR3 region has 14 residues. V lost 7 bases, J lost 6 bases, and 9 bases stayed unmatched. The germline CDR1 and CDR2 sequences are ENHRY and SYGVKD. The chain's CDR3 is CAITGTGKTAEAFF. For the CDR3, the DNA is TGTGCCATCACCGGGACAGGGAAGACCGCTGAAGCTTTCTTT.

This chain uses TRBV7-2 with TRBJ1-2; 9 bases are shared with TRBD1. Germline values: CDR1 SGHTA, CDR2 FQGNSA. This CDR3 region has 16 residues. J was trimmed by 2 bases and V by 5 bases; bases with no gene match: 9. CDR3 DNA sequence: TGTGCCAGCAGCCCCGGGGGACAGGGCACAAACTATGGCTACACCTTC. It codes for CASSPGGQGTNYGYTF.

This clonotype has just a few counts. This chain uses TRBV27 with TRBJ2-3; D is possibly TRBD1 (6 bases). The CDR3 length is 14 residues. Trimming removed 6 bases at V and 3 bases at J, with 13 bases between. CDR1 is MNHEY, CDR2 SMNVEV, per germline (reference sequence). The CDR3 bases are TGTGCCAGCAGCAGACGCAGGGGAACAGATACGCAGTATTTT. It is translated as CASSRRRGTDTQYF.

Only one count was recorded for this clonotype. The CDR3 loop reads CASRPSDTFYGYTF. CDR3 bases: TGTGCCAGCAGGCCCTCGGACACTTTCTATGGCTACACCTTC. The J gene is TRBJ1-2, the V gene TRBV11-2, with TRBD1 as a possible D gene (5 bases). The V gene's germline CDR1 is SGHAT and CDR2 FQNNGV. This CDR3 comprises 14 residues. The V and J ends lost 6 bases and 4 bases respectively, with 15 bases between them.

This clonotype was observed a few times. The chain uses TRBV4-3 and TRBJ2-3; possible D gene TRBD2, 6 bases. The CDR3 is 19 residues long. Germline V gives CDR1 LGHNA, CDR2 YSLEER. V gave up 2 bases and J gave up 3 bases, with 24 bases separating them. This CDR3 is CASSQSSLRGDLRTDTQYF. CDR3 bases: TGCGCCAGCAGCCAATCCTCTTTGCGGGGTGACCTTAGGACAGATACGCAGTATTTT.

The chain uses TRBV20-1 and TRBJ2-5; no reliable D call. V was trimmed by 5 bases and J by 2 bases, leaving 21 bases between them. The germline CDR1 and CDR2 sequences are DFQATT and SNEGSKA (reference sequence). The CDR3 is 16 amino acids. The CDR3 DNA reads as TGCAGTGCTCTTTCCCAGGCTACGGAAATTCAAGAGACCCAGTACTTC. Amino acid sequence: CSALSQATEIQETQYF.

This clonotype was picked up a small number of times. The chain employs TRBV5-1 and TRBJ2-3; TRBD2 might be the D (5 bases). This CDR3 contains 14 residues. Germline-derived CDR1 and CDR2 are SGHRS and YFSETQ. Trimming stripped 4 bases from V and 2 bases from J, with 11 bases between. This CDR3 is CASSPEAVTDTQYF. The CDR3 region has the DNA TGCGCCAGCAGCCCGGAGGCGGTCACAGATACGCAGTATTTT. Variable domain in full (rest from reference TRBV5-1 and TRBJ2-3): KAGVTQTPRYLIKTRGQQVTLSCSPISGHRSVSWYQQTPGQGLQFLFEYFSETQRNKGNFPGRFSGRQFSNSRSEMNVSTLELGDSALYLCASSPEAVTDTQYFGPGTRLTVL.

This rearrangement joins TRBV6-5 to TRBJ2-2, with 7 bases that match TRBD1. The germline gives CDR1 MNHEY, CDR2 SVGAGI. V lost 4 bases, J lost 7 bases, and 9 bases stayed unmatched. The CDR3 totals 15 residues. DNA for the CDR3: TGTGCCAGCAGTTCGCTTACCAGGGGGTTCGGGGAGCTGTTTTTT. This codes for CASSSLTRGFGELFF.

This clonotype occurred many times. The chain uses TRBV5-1 and TRBJ2-7, with 7 bases fitting TRBD2. After removal of 0 bases from V and 2 bases from J, the junction contained 8 bases not matched to a gene. This CDR3 comprises 16 residues. Per the germline V gene, CDR1 is SGHRS and CDR2 is YFSETQ. DNA of the CDR3: TGCGCCAGCAGCTTGGCCGCGGGGGTCGACCCCTACGAGCAGTACTTC. Its translation is CASSLAAGVDPYEQYF. The complete variable domain, with remaining parts taken from reference TRBV5-1 and TRBJ2-7, reads KAGVTQTPRYLIKTRGQQVTLSCSPISGHRSVSWYQQTPGQGLQFLFEYFSETQRNKGNFPGRFSGRQFSNSRSEMNVSTLELGDSALYLCASSLAAGVDPYEQYFGPGTRLTVT.

This sequence joins TRBV7-8 and TRBJ2-4; a weak D match, TRBD2 (5 bases). Germline lookup yields CDR1 SGHVS and CDR2 FQNEAQ. There are 14 residues in the CDR3. Trimming removed 5 bases at V and 3 bases at J, with 11 bases between. CDR3 bases: TGTGCCAGCAGCCCGTCTGAGGGCAAAAACATTCAGTACTTC. Amino acid sequence: CASSPSEGKNIQYF.

The sample holds a few counts of this clonotype. This rearrangement joins TRBV27 to TRBJ2-7; D remains ambiguous. The length of the CDR3 is 13 residues. V lost 5 bases, J lost 1 base, and 9 bases lay in between. Germline CDR1 and CDR2: MNHEY and SMNVEV (reference sequence). The CDR3, as DNA: TGTGCCAGCAGTCACGGGCCATCCTACGAGCAGTACGTC. Its protein product is CASSHGPSYEQYV.

This chain uses TRBV7-9 with TRBJ2-1; D may match TRBD1 or TRBD2 (5 bases each). In germline, CDR1 is SEHNR, CDR2 FQNEAQ (reference sequence). Trimming pared 5 bases from V and 15 bases from J, leaving 26 bases between. The CDR3 covers 15 residues. Here the CDR3 reads CASSAGGAGKGGLFF. Written as DNA, the CDR3 is TGTGCCAGCAGCGCAGGTGGGGCAGGGAAAGGTGGACTGTTCTTC.

This chain joins TRBV5-6 and TRBJ1-1; a weak D match, TRBD1 (5 bases). CDR3 length: 15 amino acids. Germline lookup yields CDR1 SGHDT and CDR2 YYEEEE. V lost 3 bases to trimming and J lost 4 bases, with 16 bases between them. The DNA for the CDR3 is TGTGCCAGCAGCTCCGGTTGGGACGGATTCACTGAAGCTTTCTTT. Its protein product is CASSSGWDGFTEAFF.